Following are 11 T cell receptor beta chains from one sample sequenced in a study of CD8 T cells in ankylosing spondylitis. Each CDR3 protein is one row after TCRdb ran MiXCR on the 5' RACE reads. The sample has tens of thousands of distinct CDR3 sequences; under 3% are singletons. Sequencing input: blood, either unsorted or a sorted T cell fraction (not recorded which). These receptors all stem from a female donor with ankylosing spondylitis or in good health (not recorded which).

There are many counts of this clonotype. The chain is built from TRBV9 and TRBJ2-7; D unresolved. The CDR3 totals 14 residues. Germline V gene lookup returns CDR1 SGDLS and CDR2 YYNGEE. V was cut by 4 bases and J by 1 base, with 12 bases left in between. CDR3 sequence: CASSLLGDSYEQYF. Here the CDR3 DNA reads TGTGCCAGCAGCCTACTTGGGGATTCCTACGAGCAGTACTTC.

In its sample, this clonotype was seen many times. The chain joins TRBV9 to TRBJ2-7, with TRBD2 as a possible D gene (6 bases). This CDR3 has 16 residues. V was clipped by 0 bases and J by 2 bases, with 15 bases between them. The germline gives CDR1 SGDLS, CDR2 YYNGEE. The CDR3 region is CASSVGAGNPTYEQYF. CDR3 DNA sequence: TGTGCCAGCAGCGTAGGGGCGGGAAACCCTACCTACGAGCAGTACTTC.

In its sample, this clonotype was seen many times. The chain couples TRBV9 to TRBJ2-7, with 7 bases fitting TRBD2. The germline CDR1 and CDR2 sequences are SGDLS and YYNGEE. The CDR3 has 15 residues. Trimming removed 6 bases from V and 1 base from J; junction bases left unmatched: 10. The CDR3 sequence: CASNIGGSQSYEQYF. CDR3 nucleotide sequence: TGTGCCAGCAATATCGGCGGGAGTCAATCCTACGAGCAGTACTTC.

This clonotype was recorded many times. The gene calls are TRBV9 and TRBJ2-2; D remains unclear. V lost 0 bases and J lost 4, with 10 bases in between. Per germline, CDR1 SGDLS and CDR2 YYNGEE. CDR3 length equals 15 residues. CDR3 sequence: CASSVVFNPTGELFF. The DNA for the CDR3 is TGTGCCAGCAGCGTAGTGTTTAATCCCACCGGGGAGCTGTTTTTT. Full variable domain (outside the CDR3, taken from reference TRBV9 and TRBJ2-2): DSGVTQTPKHLITATGQRVTLRCSPRSGDLSVYWYQQSLDQGLQFLIQYYNGEERAKGNILERFSAQQFPDLHSELNLSSLELGDSALYFCASSVVFNPTGELFFGEGSRLTVL.

Many counts were recorded for this clonotype. CDR3 loop: CASSVAYIATEAFF. CDR3 DNA sequence: TGTGCCAGCAGCGTAGCTTATATAGCCACTGAAGCTTTCTTT. The chain links TRBV9 to TRBJ1-1; D unclear. Germline V gene lookup returns CDR1 SGDLS and CDR2 YYNGEE. V was pared by 0 bases and J by 4 bases, with 10 bases between. The CDR3 is 14 residues long. Supplemented by reference TRBV9 and TRBJ1-1, the full variable domain reads DSGVTQTPKHLITATGQRVTLRCSPRSGDLSVYWYQQSLDQGLQFLIQYYNGEERAKGNILERFSAQQFPDLHSELNLSSLELGDSALYFCASSVAYIATEAFFGQGTRLTVV.

This clonotype was observed at least ten times. V is TRBV9 and J is TRBJ1-1, with TRBD1 matching over 7 bases. After removal of 7 bases from V and 7 bases from J, the junction contained 13 bases not matched to a gene. The CDR3 has 14 amino acids. Germline V lookup: CDR1 SGDLS, CDR2 YYNGEE. In nucleotides, the CDR3 is TGTGCCAGCTCCCCGTCTGGAGGGGGCAGTGAAGCTTTCTTT. Translation gives CASSPSGGGSEAFF.

This clonotype is medium-sized within its sample. This chain uses TRBV9 with TRBJ2-1; 7 nucleotides line up with TRBD2. Germline V gene data show CDR1 as SGDLS and CDR2 as YYNGEE. The CDR3 has 15 amino acids. Unmatched junction bases numbered 12, after V lost 4 bases and J lost 8 bases. The CDR3 sequence is CASSPRTRGGDEQFF. As DNA, the CDR3 is TGTGCCAGCAGCCCCCGGACTAGAGGCGGCGATGAGCAGTTCTTC. The full variable domain, with the rest looked up from reference TRBV9 and TRBJ2-1, is DSGVTQTPKHLITATGQRVTLRCSPRSGDLSVYWYQQSLDQGLQFLIQYYNGEERAKGNILERFSAQQFPDLHSELNLSSLELGDSALYFCASSPRTRGGDEQFFGPGTRLTVL.

The table lists this clonotype with many counts. This chain connects TRBV9 to TRBJ2-3; 9 nucleotides match TRBD2. Germline V gene lookup returns CDR1 SGDLS and CDR2 YYNGEE. This CDR3 contains 16 residues. V shed 4 bases and J 4 bases; nucleotides not matched to a gene: 10. CDR3 in DNA: TGTGCCAGCAGCCTCATAGCGGGGGCAAGTGCAGATACGCAGTATTTT. Protein product: CASSLIAGASADTQYF.

This clonotype was picked up many times. The chain links TRBV9 to TRBJ2-3; no definite D call. Germline V CDR1 and CDR2: SGDLS, YYNGEE. The CDR3 extends over 15 amino acids. V lost 2 bases and J lost 3, with 13 bases in between. CDR3 sequence (DNA): TGTGCCAGCAGCGTGGCAAGCGTCGGTACAGATACGCAGTATTTT. Translation gives CASSVASVGTDTQYF.

By share, this clonotype counts as medium-sized. V gene TRBV9 combines with J gene TRBJ2-1; TRBD2 matches at 10 bases. Germline values: CDR1 SGDLS, CDR2 YYNGEE. The CDR3 has 14 residues. Trimming took 0 bases from V and 8 from J; bases not matched to a gene: 2. CDR3 DNA: TGTGCCAGCAGCGTAGACGGGACTAGCGATGAGCAGTTCTTC. The encoded protein is CASSVDGTSDEQFF. The full variable domain, its missing parts supplied by reference TRBV9 and TRBJ2-1, is DSGVTQTPKHLITATGQRVTLRCSPRSGDLSVYWYQQSLDQGLQFLIQYYNGEERAKGNILERFSAQQFPDLHSELNLSSLELGDSALYFCASSVDGTSDEQFFGPGTRLTVL.

This clonotype was recorded many times. This chain links TRBV9 with TRBJ1-1; tentative D call: TRBD1 (6 bases). Germline-derived CDR1 and CDR2 are SGDLS and YYNGEE. The CDR3 is made up of 15 amino acids. Trimming cost V 3 bases and J 1 base, with 13 bases left between them. The chain's CDR3 is CASSETGSRNTEAFF. Here the CDR3 DNA reads TGTGCCAGCAGCGAAACAGGGTCGAGGAACACTGAAGCTTTCTTT.